Sequencing of this T cell receptor (beta chain) was carried out in a study of blood T cells in healthy people across ages. Through a sample-barcoded 5' primer and a J-beta primer mix, a second PCR was run for about 6 to 11 cycles. MiXCR, applied by TCRdb to the 5' RACE reads, yields one record per CDR3 protein. The sample lists about 970,000 distinct CDR3 sequences, 51% occurring once. This clonotype was seen only a few times. Germline assignment: CDR1 LGHNA and CDR2 YNFKEQ. The V gene lost 0 bases and the J gene lost 11 bases, with 16 bases spanning the gap. The CDR3 consists of 14 residues. Material: blood. The clonotype was recovered from a woman in her sixties or seventies in good health. The V and J genes are TRBV4-2 and TRBJ2-5; no clear D. The CDR3 is CASSQEIDTNEQYF. CDR3 nucleotide sequence: TGTGCCAGCAGCCAAGAAATAGATACCAATGAGCAGTACTTC.